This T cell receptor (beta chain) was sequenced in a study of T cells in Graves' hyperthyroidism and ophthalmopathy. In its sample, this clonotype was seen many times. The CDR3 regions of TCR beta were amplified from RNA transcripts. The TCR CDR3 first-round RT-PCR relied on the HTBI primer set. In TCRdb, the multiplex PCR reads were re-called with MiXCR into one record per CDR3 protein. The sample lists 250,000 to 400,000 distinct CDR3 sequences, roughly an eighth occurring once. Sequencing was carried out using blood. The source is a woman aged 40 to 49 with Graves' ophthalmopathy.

CDR3: CSAVSWGTTSTDTQYF. Written as DNA, the CDR3 is TGCAGTGCTGTATCTTGGGGGACTACCAGCACAGATACGCAGTATTTT. The V call is TRBV20-1, the J call TRBJ2-3, with TRBD2 matching over 7 bases. The V gene's germline CDR1 is DFQATT and CDR2 SNEGSKA (reference sequence). J lost 0 bases, V lost 5 bases, and 11 bases had no gene match. CDR3 length: 16 amino acids.